The sequence of this T cell receptor beta chain was determined in a study of shared clonotypes between healthy human individuals (dated by TCRdb to 2020 to 2022). With regard to the full study: Three men and a couple of women, aged 18 to 49 years, made up the cohort. For each donor, CD4 naive and CD4 memory were each given three plates, CD8 naive was given two plates, and CD8 memory was given one plate. The study deeply sequenced blood TCR repertoires of about 5 healthy adults to estimate repertoire size and the extent of clonotype sharing between individuals. To increase sequencing depth and limit assay-specific biases, different laboratories used diverse techniques to prepare libraries and sequence TCR repertoires. Between about 0.8 and 9 billion PBMCs per donor were obtained by leukapheresis.

Using the deep immunoSEQ assay, multiplex PCR amplified TCR CDR3 regions from genomic DNA. Genomic DNA extracted from each cell subset was distributed evenly over all wells of several immunoSEQ 96-well plates, and each plate served as one replicate. For sorted subsets, approximately 0.2 ug of genomic DNA, equivalent to some 30,000 T cell genomes, went into each replicate PCR. Purified libraries were measured with a Qubit 3.0 fluorometer, size-checked on a Bioanalyzer 2100, and measured again with the KAPA Library Quantification kit. Every immunoSEQ 96-well plate was sequenced on a separate single-read 150-cycle Illumina NextSeq 550 flow cell. The paper's data handling went like this. The immunoSEQ output contained only junctional sequences without quality scores, so filtering could not match that applied to full-length reads. Sequences were annotated with PyIR, a Python wrapper for IgBLAST v1.9, using IMGT germline references to assign V/J genes and CDR3. Reads were filtered out if the reads had weak V/J assignments (E-value above 1e-6), no CDR3, stop codons, out-of-frame junctions, or ambiguous translated residues. V3J clonotypes were defined by identical inferred V gene, J gene, and CDR3 amino acid sequence. Percentage overlap between repertoires was calculated by dividing the number of shared unique clonotypes by the size of the smaller repertoire. RTK rarefaction, the Chao1 estimator, and Recon v2.1 estimates of unobserved clonotypes were used to assess repertoire richness. Generation probabilities for all TCRbeta clonotypes obtained by the gDNA method from several donors were computed using OLGA. The source is immuneACCESS, and TCRdb retained only in-frame sequences with V and J called. Part of the clones is not carried over; for the studies checked, unresolved V genes explain less than half of this, and the remainder is unexplained. V, J and clone size are taken as reported in that table, and D and trimming were inferred from the DNA itself. This sample gives about 300,000 clones in total; around 67% of them show up just once. The biggest ten clones account for about 9.3% of the sample.

Concerning this clone: It lacks a known antigen. Base qualities are not recorded, but no much larger clone differs from it by a single base.

The full study reports these points: Estimated clonotype richness was generally larger for naive than for memory subsets. Clonotypes shared by all four sorted-subset donors showed higher generation probabilities than non-shared clonotypes. Pairwise subsampling led to the expectation that sequencing depth would affect the degree of clonotype sharing among donors. Sampling was limited to blood, and TCR repertoires in tissue likely differ from TCR repertoires in blood. The small number of donors limited the genetic and exposure-history diversity represented. Even with the large sequencing depth, rarefaction of the sorted-subset datasets indicated that sequencing was incomplete. Across four donors, approximately 4.6% of naive CD4, approximately 3.6% of naive CD8, 2% to 2.5% of memory CD4, and approximately 0.4% of memory CD8 clonotypes were shared.

The donors were healthy, HIV-negative adults with no recently reported acute infections or vaccinations. Every donor was a Caucasian adult residing in Nashville, Tennessee, USA. CD4+ T cells were enriched through magnetic negative selection, after which naive cells were positively selected on CD45RA and the remaining negative fraction served as the memory subset. Blood was obtained by leukapheresis, after which PBMCs were separated by Ficoll-Histopaque density gradient centrifugation and cryopreserved in liquid nitrogen vapor phase. Analytical flow cytometry was used to check the purity and quantity of every magnetically sorted T cell population. Each sorted fraction had its genomic DNA isolated and then quantified by UV absorbance on a Nanodrop 2000c. This clonotype was sampled from a man in his thirties or forties in good health. Specimen: memory CD4+ T cells sorted from blood. The cell subset or site label, as the study defines it: CD45RA-negative fraction.

The CDR3 has the sequence CASSPPIAGGGNEQFF. The nucleotides are TGTGCCAGCTCACCACCGATAGCGGGAGGGGGAAATGAGCAGTTCTTC. The rearranged chain carries TRBV18 and TRBJ2-1, and TRBD2 aligns with 11 junction nucleotides. From the cysteine through the phenylalanine, the CDR3 covers 16 amino acids. Only the CDR3 DNA is retained, 48 bases long and in frame from the first base. Per the germline V gene, KGHSH is the CDR1 and LQKENI is the CDR2. For this chain, trimming is 0 bases at the V end and 7 bases at the J end, and the number of junction bases without a gene match is 5.